The next 20 T cell receptor beta chains were all read from a single sample in a study of early T cells in non-severe SARS-CoV-2 infection. TCRdb recomputed calls from the 5' RACE reads with MiXCR, one row per CDR3 protein. This table holds 40,000 to 60,000 distinct CDR3 sequences, 7.7% found once. The sequenced sample consisted of whole blood. These receptors all stem from an adult who was a healthcare worker with PCR-confirmed SARS-CoV-2 infection or an uninfected control (not recorded which).

This clonotype was counted ten times or more. This chain links TRBV7-3 with TRBJ1-1; D is perhaps TRBD1 (5 bases). Germline loops: CDR1 SGHTA, CDR2 FQGTGA. V lost 2 bases to trimming and J lost 1 base, with 8 bases between them. The CDR3 contains 14 residues. CDR3 sequence: CASSLEGKNTEAFF. CDR3 sequence (DNA): TGTGCCAGCAGCTTAGAGGGGAAGAACACTGAAGCTTTCTTT. Together with reference TRBV7-3 and TRBJ1-1, the CDR3 gives the full variable domain: GAGVSQTPSNKVTEKGKYVELRCDPISGHTALYWYRQSLGQGPEFLIYFQGTGAADDSGLPNDRFFAVRPEGSVSTLKIQRTERGDSAVYLCASSLEGKNTEAFFGQGTRLTVV.

In its sample, this clonotype was seen many times. The V gene is TRBV5-1, the J gene TRBJ1-6, with 8 bases that match TRBD1. This CDR3 region has 14 residues. V dropped 4 bases and J dropped 9; count of bases not matched to a gene: 6. Per the germline V gene, CDR1 is SGHRS and CDR2 is YFSETQ. CDR3 DNA sequence: TGCGCCAGCAGCCTACAGGGGGTCGGTTCACCCCTCCACTTT. It specifies CASSLQGVGSPLHF.

This chain joins TRBV7-9 and TRBJ2-7, with a weak D call TRBD2 (6 bases). The CDR3 is 14 amino acids. CDR1 SEHNR and CDR2 FQNEAQ come from the germline V gene (reference sequence). Trimming removed 5 bases from V and 3 bases from J, with 14 bases in between. CDR3 amino acids: CASSERGTHYEQYF. The CDR3, as DNA: TGTGCCAGCAGCGAACGAGGGACTCACTACGAGCAGTACTTC.

This clonotype was found many times. The chain uses TRBV28 and TRBJ2-3; D remains ambiguous. Trimming shortened V by 5 bases and J by 4 bases, and 7 bases separated the two germline ends. The V gene's germline CDR1 is MDHEN and CDR2 SYDVKM. There are 12 residues in the CDR3. CDR3 coding DNA: TGTGCCAGCAGTGTATTCCCAGATACGCAGTATTTT. Its translation: CASSVFPDTQYF.

This clonotype was seen repeatedly, ten times or more. V gene TRBV20-1 combines with J gene TRBJ2-5; a weak D match, TRBD1 (5 bases). The CDR3 runs to 15 residues. Germline V CDR1 and CDR2: DFQATT, SNEGSKA (reference sequence). Trimming shortened V by 3 bases and J by 2 bases, and 16 bases separated the two germline ends. This CDR3 is CSASGAGDGQETQYF. The CDR3 nucleotides are TGCAGTGCTAGTGGGGCAGGAGACGGTCAAGAGACCCAGTACTTC.

The chain combines TRBV3-1 with TRBJ1-5, with D unclear. Germline CDR1 reads LGHDT; CDR2 reads YNNKEL (reference sequence). This CDR3 comprises 12 residues. Trimming removed 5 bases at V and 3 bases at J, with 5 bases between. CDR3 sequence reads: CASSGINQPQHF. CDR3 DNA sequence: TGTGCCAGCAGCGGGATCAATCAGCCCCAGCATTTT.

This clonotype was picked up many times. V is TRBV7-2 and J is TRBJ1-1, with TRBD1 as a possible D gene (5 bases). The V end lost 6 bases, the J end lost 6 bases, and 17 bases lay between the germline ends. Germline V gives CDR1 SGHTA, CDR2 FQGNSA. CDR3 length: 14 amino acids. The CDR3 is CASRQDGRVSEAFF. As DNA, the CDR3 is TGTGCCAGCAGACAGGATGGCCGGGTCTCTGAAGCTTTCTTT.

This clonotype was seen repeatedly, ten times or more. V usage is TRBV29-1 and J usage is TRBJ2-3; D might be TRBD1 (5 bases). The length of the CDR3 is 16 residues. In germline, CDR1 is SQVTM, CDR2 ANQGSEA. V lost 0 bases and J lost 1, with 14 bases in between. CDR3 nucleotides: TGCAGCGTTGAAGATTTGTTGGGGCCGCGCACAGATACGCAGTATTTT. Translated: CSVEDLLGPRTDTQYF.

V gene TRBV12-3 or TRBV12-4 combines with J gene TRBJ2-6, with D unclear. The CDR3 is 13 residues long. Trimming pared 2 bases from V and 2 bases from J, leaving 1 base between. The CDR3 bases are TGTGCCAGCAGTTTAACTGGGGCCAACGTCCTGACTTTC. It specifies CASSLTGANVLTF.

This chain joins TRBV12-3 or TRBV12-4 and TRBJ2-3; D is possibly TRBD1 or TRBD2 (5 bases each). CDR3 length equals 15 residues. V lost 6 bases and J lost 0, with 13 bases in between. Here the CDR3 reads CASSPTGASTDTQYF. The DNA of the CDR3 is TGTGCCAGCAGCCCGACCGGGGCGAGCACAGATACGCAGTATTTT.

The sample holds a few counts of this clonotype. The genes are TRBV20-1 and TRBJ2-5; D unresolved. Germline CDR1 reads DFQATT; CDR2 reads SNEGSKA (reference sequence). The CDR3 length is 13 residues. V was clipped by 4 bases and J by 5 bases, with 14 bases between them. CDR3 DNA sequence: TGCAGTGCTACCTGGCCAGCCCGGGAGACCCAGTACTTC. Protein sequence: CSATWPARETQYF.

In this sample, this clonotype turned up many times. The V call is TRBV20-1, the J call TRBJ1-5; D is unclear. The CDR3 has 14 amino acids. Germline V CDR1 and CDR2: DFQATT, SNEGSKA (reference sequence). The germline V and J ends were trimmed by 0 bases and 6 bases, with 12 bases remaining between them. CDR3 DNA: TGCAGTGCTAGAGATTTAACGAAGGGTCAGCCCCAGCATTTT. Its protein is CSARDLTKGQPQHF.

This clonotype was found many times. The chain uses TRBV20-1 and TRBJ2-7; 10 bases match TRBD1. This CDR3 is built from 15 residues. V lost 0 bases, J lost 2 bases, and 4 bases stayed unmatched. The germline V gene encodes CDR1 DFQATT and CDR2 SNEGSKA (reference sequence). The chain's CDR3 is CSARDPGQGAYEQYF. CDR3 in DNA: TGCAGTGCTAGAGATCCCGGACAGGGGGCCTACGAGCAGTACTTC.

In this sample, this clonotype is medium-sized (0.01 to 0.1%). The V and J genes are TRBV7-2 and TRBJ2-7; the D is unclear. Trimming pared 3 bases from V and 4 bases from J, leaving 7 bases between. The CDR3 has 12 amino acids. Germline-derived CDR1 and CDR2 are SGHTA and FQGNSA. The CDR3 loop reads CASSFSSYEQYF. Written as DNA, the CDR3 is TGTGCCAGCAGCTTTTCATCATACGAGCAGTACTTC.

V and J are TRBV7-2 and TRBJ1-1, with TRBD1 matching 7 bases. Germline CDR1 is SGHTA and CDR2 is FQGNSA. After removal of 2 bases from V and 7 bases from J, the junction contained 7 bases not matched to a gene. The CDR3 extends over 14 amino acids. The CDR3 reads CASSLIPNRGEAFF. The DNA for the CDR3 is TGTGCCAGCAGCTTAATACCGAACAGGGGTGAAGCTTTCTTT.

Turning to this clonotype: This may be a read error, as it is one base from a much larger clone. The chain links TRBV28 to TRBJ2-2, with 11 bases matching TRBD1. This CDR3 comprises 16 residues. Germline lookup yields CDR1 MDHEN and CDR2 SYDVKM. The CDR3 here is CAGSSPGTGGVGELFF. DNA for the CDR3: TGTGCCGGCAGTTCCCCCGGGACAGGGGGGGTCGGGGAGCTGTTTTTT.

V gene TRBV9 combines with J gene TRBJ2-7; TRBD1 might be the D (5 bases). Trimming stripped 0 bases from V and 0 bases from J, with 10 bases between. Germline assignment: CDR1 SGDLS and CDR2 YYNGEE. CDR3 length: 15 amino acids. The CDR3 sequence is CASSVATGSSYEQYF. The CDR3 coding sequence is TGTGCCAGCAGCGTAGCCACAGGCAGCTCCTACGAGCAGTACTTC.

This clonotype was counted many times. The chain carries TRBV7-3 and TRBJ1-1; D gene unclear. CDR3 size: 13 residues. The V gene's germline CDR1 is SGHTA and CDR2 FQGTGA. Trimming removed 4 bases from V and 2 bases from J, with 8 bases in between. CDR3 amino acids: CASSSGINTEAFF. Here the CDR3 DNA reads TGTGCCAGCAGCTCTGGGATCAACACTGAAGCTTTCTTT.

This clonotype was counted at least ten times. The CDR3 DNA follows: TGTGCCAGCAGCCCCGAACTAGCGAATGAGCAGTTCTTC. It is translated as CASSPELANEQFF. The gene calls are TRBV11-2 and TRBJ2-1; 7 bases are shared with TRBD2. The germline V gene encodes CDR1 SGHAT and CDR2 FQNNGV. The CDR3 is 13 amino acids. Losses at the gene ends were 5 bases for V and 7 bases for J; bases not matched to a gene: 5. The full variable domain, in which reference TRBV11-2 and TRBJ2-1 provide the parts outside the CDR3, is EAGVAQSPRYKIIEKRQSVAFWCNPISGHATLYWYQQILGQGPKLLIQFQNNGVVDDSQLPKDRFSAERLKGVDSTLKIQPAKLEDSAVYLCASSPELANEQFFGPGTRLTVL.

The CDR3: CASSLRPRDGNQPQHF. The DNA for the CDR3 is TGTGCCAGCAGCCTTCGACCCAGGGACGGCAATCAGCCCCAGCATTTT. The J gene is TRBJ1-5, the V gene TRBV9; possible D gene TRBD1, 5 bases. The germline CDR1 and CDR2 sequences are SGDLS and YYNGEE. This CDR3 region has 16 residues. Trimming removed 4 bases from V and 2 bases from J, with 16 bases in between.